These T cell receptor beta chains were read from a single sample in a study of blood T cell repertoires in COVID-19. Repertoires were generated with immunoSEQ multiplex PCR, while TCRdb's copy carries only in-frame clones and drops some. The data hold over 40,000 clones, with around four fifths observed a single time. The sequenced sample consisted of peripheral blood. These receptors came from a man aged 55 to 70 with active COVID-19. Each CDR3 is given with its conserved first and last residue. The order of the fields is D gene, J gene, V gene, clone size, CDR3 protein, CDR3 DNA. D genes are given only for firm matches. Expanded clones are given a class, and other clones once, few, many or no size at all.

>TRBD2|TRBJ2-1|TRBV6-5|-
CASRGLAGGPNEQFF
TGTGCCAGCAGAGGACTAGCGGGGGGGCCCAATGAGCAGTTCTTC
>-|TRBJ2-5|TRBV7-8|few
CASSLSAGSEETQYF
TGTGCCAGCAGCTTATCCGCGGGGAGCGAAGAGACCCAGTACTTC
>TRBD2|TRBJ2-2|TRBV5-1|once
CASSSTTSGSSSGELFF
TGCGCCAGCAGCTCTACAACTAGCGGGAGTTCTTCCGGGGAGCTGTTTTTT
>TRBD2|TRBJ2-1|TRBV7-7|-
CASSSRLAGGKDEQFF
TGTGCCAGCAGCTCAAGACTAGCGGGGGGGAAGGATGAGCAGTTCTTC
>TRBD1|TRBJ2-7|TRBV27|-
CASSSLTGGEQYF
TGTGCCAGCAGCAGCCTTACAGGGGGCGAGCAGTACTTC
>-|TRBJ2-7|TRBV20-1|few
CSASGTSEGEQYF
TGCAGTGCTAGTGGTACCTCCGAGGGCGAGCAGTACTTC
>TRBD2|TRBJ2-2|TRBV19|few
CASSAVVVAGAGELFF
TGTGCCAGTAGTGCCGTTGTTGTTGCGGGGGCCGGGGAGCTGTTTTTT
>-|TRBJ2-1|TRBV29-1|-
CSGPHQNRANEQFF
TGCAGCGGACCCCACCAGAACAGGGCGAATGAGCAGTTCTTC
>-|TRBJ2-7|TRBV5-8|-
CASSSGTRRQYF
TGTGCCAGCAGCTCCGGGACAAGGCGGCAGTACTTC
>-|TRBJ1-1|TRBV7-6|-
CASSLGRGSGTEAFF
TGTGCCAGCAGCTTAGGTCGAGGAAGTGGGACTGAAGCTTTCTTT
>TRBD1|TRBJ2-7|TRBV7-9|-
CASSFGTGGTYEQYF
TGTGCCAGCAGCTTTGGGACAGGGGGGACTTACGAGCAGTACTTC
>TRBD1|TRBJ2-7|TRBV6-5|once
CASRFDRATYEQYF
TGTGCCAGCAGATTCGACAGGGCCACCTACGAGCAGTACTTC
>-|TRBJ2-4|TRBV6-1|-
CASSEKSTGKNIQYF
TGTGCCAGCAGTGAAAAAAGTACAGGGAAAAACATTCAGTACTTC
>TRBD1|TRBJ1-1|TRBV7-2|-
CASSLGTGIEAFF
TGTGCCAGCAGCCTAGGGACAGGAATAGAAGCTTTCTTT
>-|TRBJ2-7|TRBV9|-
CASSVGTSSSYEQYF
TGTGCCAGCAGCGTAGGGACTTCGAGCTCCTACGAGCAGTACTTC
>TRBD1|TRBJ2-3|TRBV5-6|-
CASSYRTGAITDTQYF
TGTGCCAGCAGCTACCGGACAGGGGCCATCACAGATACGCAGTATTTT
>TRBD1|TRBJ1-1|TRBV5-1|-
CASSKNRGVGASEAFF
TGCGCCAGCAGTAAAAACAGGGGCGTTGGAGCATCTGAAGCTTTCTTT
>TRBD1|TRBJ2-7|TRBV28|-
CASRSGGASNEQYF
TGTGCCAGCAGATCAGGGGGCGCTTCGAACGAGCAGTACTTC